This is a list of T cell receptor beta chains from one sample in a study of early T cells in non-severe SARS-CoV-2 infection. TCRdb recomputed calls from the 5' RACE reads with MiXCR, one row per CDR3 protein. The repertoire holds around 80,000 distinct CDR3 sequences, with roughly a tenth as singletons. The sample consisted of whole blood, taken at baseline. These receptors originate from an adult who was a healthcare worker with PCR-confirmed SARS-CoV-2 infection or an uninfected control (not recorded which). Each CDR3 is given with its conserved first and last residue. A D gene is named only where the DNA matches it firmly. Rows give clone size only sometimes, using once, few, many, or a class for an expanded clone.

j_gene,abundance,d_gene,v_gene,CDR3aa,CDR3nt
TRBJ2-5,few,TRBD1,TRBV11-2,CASSPGTGRQETQYF,TGTGCCAGCAGCCCCGGGACAGGACGCCAAGAGACCCAGTACTTC
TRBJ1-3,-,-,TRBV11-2,CASSISSGNTIYF,TGTGCCAGCAGCATCAGCTCTGGAAACACCATATATTTT
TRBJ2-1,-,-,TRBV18,CASSPGRTSYNEQFF,TGTGCCAGCTCACCTGGGAGGACCTCCTACAATGAGCAGTTCTTC
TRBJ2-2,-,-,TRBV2,CASSGQGSGTGELFF,TGTGCCAGCAGTGGGCAGGGATCGGGCACCGGGGAGCTGTTTTTT
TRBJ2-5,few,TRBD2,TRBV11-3,CASSFGGSETQYF,TGTGCCAGCAGCTTTGGCGGGAGTGAGACCCAGTACTTC
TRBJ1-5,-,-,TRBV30,CAWSAGPSQPQHF,TGTGCCTGGAGTGCTGGGCCTAGTCAGCCCCAGCATTTT
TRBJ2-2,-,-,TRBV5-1,CASSFGHTNTGELFF,TGCGCCAGCAGCTTTGGACATACGAACACCGGGGAGCTGTTTTTT
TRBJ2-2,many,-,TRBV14,CASSRWQGGNTGELFF,TGTGCCAGCAGCCGGTGGCAAGGTGGGAACACCGGGGAGCTGTTTTTT
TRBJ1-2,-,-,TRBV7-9,CASSLAAGNGYTF,TGTGCCAGCAGCTTAGCGGCAGGGAACGGCTACACCTTC
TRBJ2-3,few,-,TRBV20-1,CSASTESDTQYF,TGCAGTGCATCGACAGAATCAGATACGCAGTATTTT
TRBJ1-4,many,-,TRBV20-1,CSARGQSNEKLFF,TGCAGTGCTAGGGGTCAATCGAATGAAAAACTGTTTTTT
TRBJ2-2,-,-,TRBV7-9,CASSLGPPIHGELFF,TGTGCCAGCAGCTTGGGCCCTCCTATCCACGGGGAGCTGTTTTTT
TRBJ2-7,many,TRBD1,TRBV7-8,CASSLQGQGYEQYF,TGTGCCAGCAGCTTACAGGGACAGGGGTACGAGCAGTACTTC
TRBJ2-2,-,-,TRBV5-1,CASSRPRDQNTGELFF,TGCGCCAGCAGCCGACCAAGAGACCAAAACACCGGGGAGCTGTTTTTT
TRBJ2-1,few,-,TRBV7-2,CASSPDYGSYNEQFF,TGTGCCAGCAGTCCAGACTATGGCTCCTACAATGAGCAGTTCTTC
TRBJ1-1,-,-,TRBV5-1,CASSWTGENTEAFF,TGCGCCAGCAGCTGGACGGGGGAGAACACTGAAGCTTTCTTT
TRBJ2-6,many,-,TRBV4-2,CASSLSSGANVLTF,TGTGCCAGCAGCCTAAGCTCTGGGGCCAACGTCCTGACTTTC
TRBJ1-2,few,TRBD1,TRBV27,CASSFRDRGSGYTF,TGTGCCAGCAGTTTTCGGGACAGGGGGAGCGGCTACACCTTC
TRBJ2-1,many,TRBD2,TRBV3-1,CASSQRAGEQFF,TGTGCCAGCAGCCAACGAGCGGGGGAGCAGTTCTTC
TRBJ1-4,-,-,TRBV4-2,CASSQAGGRSEKLFF,TGTGCCAGCAGCCAAGCGGGGGGAAGGAGTGAAAAACTGTTTTTT
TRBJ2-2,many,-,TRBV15,CATSTWTLRELFF,TGTGCCACCAGCACCTGGACCCTTCGGGAGCTGTTTTTT
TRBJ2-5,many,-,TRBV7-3,CASSPSLQETQYF,TGTGCCAGCAGCCCTTCCCTCCAAGAGACCCAGTACTTC
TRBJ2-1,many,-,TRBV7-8,CASSPTGGPYNEQFF,TGTGCCAGCAGCCCGACGGGTGGACCCTACAATGAGCAGTTCTTC
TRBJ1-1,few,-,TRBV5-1,CASRDPWRVAFF,TGCGCCAGCAGGGATCCTTGGCGAGTAGCTTTCTTT
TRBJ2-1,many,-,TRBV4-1,CASSQDRGTVSYNEQFF,TGCGCCAGCAGCCAAGACAGGGGCACGGTCTCCTACAATGAGCAGTTCTTC
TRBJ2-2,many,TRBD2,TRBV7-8,CASSQRTSGNTGELFF,TGTGCCAGCAGCCAGAGGACTAGCGGTAACACCGGGGAGCTGTTTTTT
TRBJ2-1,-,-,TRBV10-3,CAISEGVGEQFF,TGTGCCATCAGTGAAGGCGTAGGAGAGCAGTTCTTC
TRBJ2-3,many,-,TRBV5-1,CASAPEGLGTDTQYF,TGCGCCAGCGCCCCTGAAGGGTTGGGCACAGATACGCAGTATTTT
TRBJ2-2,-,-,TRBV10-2,CASSVRTDEAAGELFF,TGCGCCAGCAGTGTGAGGACTGACGAAGCGGCCGGGGAGCTGTTTTTT
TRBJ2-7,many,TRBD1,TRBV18,CASSLGQGGTYEQYF,TGTGCCAGCTCCCTTGGACAGGGTGGGACCTACGAGCAGTACTTC
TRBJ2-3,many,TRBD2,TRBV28,CASSLLAGHTDTQYF,TGTGCCAGCAGTTTACTAGCGGGACACACAGATACGCAGTATTTT
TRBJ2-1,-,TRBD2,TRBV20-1,CSARSSGGVVEQFF,TGCAGTGCTAGATCGAGCGGGGGGGTCGTGGAGCAGTTCTTC
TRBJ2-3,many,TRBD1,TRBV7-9,CASSLARTGPTDTQYF,TGTGCCAGCAGCTTAGCGCGGACAGGGCCCACAGATACGCAGTATTTT
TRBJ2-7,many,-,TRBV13,CASSSLLARESYEQYF,TGTGCCAGCAGCTCACTTCTCGCTCGGGAGTCCTACGAGCAGTACTTC
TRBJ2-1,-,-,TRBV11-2,CASSLDQWEANKDEQFF,TGTGCCAGCAGCTTAGATCAATGGGAGGCAAACAAGGATGAGCAGTTCTTC
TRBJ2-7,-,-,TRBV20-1,CSGHGIREQYF,TGCTCAGGACACGGAATAAGAGAGCAGTACTTC
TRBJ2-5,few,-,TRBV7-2,CASSSFQGETQYF,TGTGCCAGCAGTTCTTTCCAGGGGGAGACCCAGTACTTC
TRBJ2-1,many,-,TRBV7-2,CASSLGYGSYNEQFF,TGTGCCAGCAGCTTAGGTTACGGATCCTACAATGAGCAGTTCTTC
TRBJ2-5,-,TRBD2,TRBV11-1,CASTGLADGETQYF,TGTGCCAGCACGGGACTAGCGGATGGGGAGACCCAGTACTTC
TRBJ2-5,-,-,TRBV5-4,CASSSAGGLQETQYF,TGTGCCAGCAGCTCCGCGGGTGGACTACAAGAGACCCAGTACTTC
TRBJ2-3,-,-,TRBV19,CASSIATADTQYF,TGTGCCAGTAGTATAGCGACAGCAGATACGCAGTATTTT
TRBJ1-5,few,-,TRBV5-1,CASSLEGRSDQPQHF,TGCGCCAGCAGCTTGGAAGGACGATCTGACCAGCCCCAGCATTTT
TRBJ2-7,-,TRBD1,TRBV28,CASRPGTGASEQYF,TGTGCCAGCAGACCCGGGACAGGAGCGAGCGAGCAGTACTTC
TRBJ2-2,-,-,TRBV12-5,CASRGDGDAGELFF,TGTGCTAGTCGAGGCGATGGAGACGCCGGGGAGCTGTTTTTT
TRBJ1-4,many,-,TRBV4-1,CASSQERIRPEKLFF,TGCGCCAGCAGCCAAGAAAGGATCAGGCCTGAAAAACTGTTTTTT
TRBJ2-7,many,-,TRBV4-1,CASSQAEDSYEQYF,TGCGCCAGCAGCCAAGCGGAGGATTCCTACGAGCAGTACTTC
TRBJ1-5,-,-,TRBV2,CASGTQTTALNQPQHF,TGTGCCAGCGGAACCCAGACAACGGCCTTGAATCAGCCCCAGCATTTT
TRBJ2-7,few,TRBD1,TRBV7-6,CASSRTGAAYEQYF,TGTGCCAGCAGCAGGACAGGAGCCGCCTACGAGCAGTACTTC
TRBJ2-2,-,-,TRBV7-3,CASSLGRNTGELFF,TGTGCCAGCAGCTTGGGGAGAAACACCGGGGAGCTGTTTTTT